The 15 T cell receptor beta chains below were found in one sample sequenced in a study of T cell changes during pregnancy in multiple sclerosis. The table came from immunoSEQ multiplex PCR; TCRdb's copy has only in-frame clones and leaves some out. Of some 97,000 clones in the sample, about 94% were seen once. Sequenced material: peripheral blood, taken before pregnancy. The receptor set was obtained from a female donor with multiple sclerosis, enrolled in a pregnancy study.

The chain recombines TRBV19 with TRBJ2-7, with D possibly matching TRBD1 (7 bases). The CDR3 consists of 14 residues. Germline CDR1 reads LNHDA; CDR2 reads SQIVND (reference sequence). Deletions cut 5 bases from V and 1 base from J, with 12 bases between. The DNA of the CDR3 is TGTGCCAGTAGTGTTGCAGGGGGGTCCTACGAGCAGTACTTC. It translates to CASSVAGGSYEQYF.

This chain joins TRBV18 and TRBJ1-4; D unresolved. This CDR3 spans 15 amino acids. V lost 3 bases and J lost 7, with 15 bases in between. Germline V gene lookup returns CDR1 KGHSH and CDR2 LQKENI. The CDR3 spells CASSPTTVAVEKLFF. CDR3 bases: TGTGCCAGCTCACCGACAACCGTGGCAGTTGAAAAACTGTTTTTT.

CDR3 nucleotides: TGTGCCAGTAGTATAGTGCACAGTTATAGCAATCAGCCCCAGCATTTT. It yields the protein CASSIVHSYSNQPQHF. This rearrangement joins TRBV19 to TRBJ1-5; D unresolved. V was trimmed by 1 base and J by 0 bases, leaving 10 bases between them. The germline gives CDR1 LNHDA, CDR2 SQIVND (reference sequence). The CDR3 has 16 amino acids. The full variable domain, with the rest looked up from reference TRBV19 and TRBJ1-5, is DGGITQSPKYLFRKEGQNVTLSCEQNLNHDAMYWYRQDPGQGLRLIYYSQIVNDFQKGDIAEGYSVSREKKESFPLTVTSAQKNPTAFYLCASSIVHSYSNQPQHFGDGTRLSIL.

V gene TRBV19 combines with J gene TRBJ1-1; 7 bases line up with TRBD1. CDR3 length: 13 residues. V shed 7 bases, J shed 4 bases, and the junction held 6 bases outside the gene matches. CDR1 and CDR2 from the germline V gene are LNHDA and SQIVND (reference sequence). The CDR3 nucleotides read TGTGCCAGTACCTATGCAGGGGGCACTGAAGCTTTCTTT. Protein sequence: CASTYAGGTEAFF.

The V call is TRBV20-1, the J call TRBJ1-1; the D is unclear. V lost 4 bases and J 5 bases, leaving 8 bases between the germline ends. In germline, CDR1 is DFQATT, CDR2 SNEGSKA (reference sequence). The CDR3 totals 11 residues. The chain's CDR3 is CSAIDQTEAFF. CDR3 in DNA: TGCAGTGCTATAGACCAGACTGAAGCTTTCTTT.

This chain links TRBV5-6 with TRBJ2-7; 12 bases map to TRBD1. The CDR3 runs 14 residues. V trimming: 3 bases; J trimming: 8 bases; junction bases outside the gene matches: 6. Germline CDR1 SGHDT, CDR2 YYEEEE. CDR3 sequence: CASSSGQGAFKQYF. CDR3 DNA: TGTGCCAGCAGCTCGGGACAGGGGGCATTCAAGCAGTACTTC.

V gene TRBV20-1 combines with J gene TRBJ2-1, with D possibly TRBD2 on 6 matching bases. Between the trimmed V and J ends, which lost 3 bases and 12 bases, there was a span of 12 bases. The CDR3 is 11 residues long. Germline CDR1 and CDR2: DFQATT and SNEGSKA (reference sequence). CDR3 loop: CSASSRGWQFF. The CDR3 DNA is TGCAGTGCTAGCTCTCGGGGGTGGCAGTTCTTC.

The chain's CDR3 is CASSVTGSHEKLFF. CDR3 coding DNA: TGTGCCAGTAGTGTGACAGGATCCCATGAAAAACTGTTTTTT. J is TRBJ1-4 and V is TRBV19; TRBD1 is a possible D gene (6 bases). CDR3 size: 14 residues. Germline assignment: CDR1 LNHDA and CDR2 SQIVND (reference sequence). V dropped 5 bases and J dropped 6 bases, with 13 bases sitting between them.

The chain has TRBV7-9 and TRBJ1-1; TRBD1 aligns across 11 bases. Germline CDR1 is SEHNR and CDR2 is FQNEAQ (reference sequence). CDR3 length equals 15 residues. Trimming cost V 4 bases and J 6 bases; bases outside gene matches: 7. The CDR3 DNA reads as TGTGCCAGCAGCTCCCCGGGACAGGGGGGTCCTGAAGCTTTCTTT. Translating it yields CASSSPGQGGPEAFF.

The chain couples TRBV4-3 to TRBJ2-3; 9 nucleotides line up with TRBD1. Per the germline V gene, CDR1 is LGHNA and CDR2 is YSLEER. The CDR3 is 15 amino acids. Germline trimming cut 1 base from V and 5 bases from J; bases unmatched to any gene: 4. The CDR3 is CASSQGQGVGDTQYF. In DNA, the CDR3 is TGCGCCAGCAGCCAAGGACAGGGGGTTGGAGATACGCAGTATTTT.

This chain joins TRBV18 and TRBJ2-7, with 8 bases aligning to TRBD1. Germline CDR1 KGHSH, CDR2 LQKENI. The CDR3 has 14 amino acids. The trim removed 1 base at V and 3 bases at J, leaving 2 bases unmatched. This CDR3 reads CASSPRTGLYEQYF. CDR3 DNA sequence: TGTGCCAGCTCACCACGGACAGGGCTCTACGAGCAGTACTTC.

This clone occurred once. The gene calls are TRBV7-6 and TRBJ2-3; 10 positions match TRBD2. The CDR3 has 15 residues. The junction had 6 bases not matched to a gene; V was cut back by 1 base and J by 8 bases. Germline assignment: CDR1 SGHVS and CDR2 FNYEAQ. CDR3 loop: CASSLEASGSSTQYF. DNA for the CDR3: TGTGCCAGCAGCTTAGAGGCTAGCGGGAGCTCTACGCAGTATTTT. Full variable domain (outside the CDR3, taken from reference TRBV7-6 and TRBJ2-3): GAGVSQSPRYKVTKRGQDVALRCDPISGHVSLYWYRQALGQGPEFLTYFNYEAQQDKSGLPNDRFSAERPEGSISTLTIQRTEQRDSAMYRCASSLEASGSSTQYFGPGTRLTVL.

V usage is TRBV28 and J usage is TRBJ1-2, with D uncertain. V was shortened by 2 bases and J by 0 bases, with 4 bases between the two germline ends. In germline, CDR1 is MDHEN, CDR2 SYDVKM. The CDR3 is 13 residues long. This CDR3 reads CASSLTANYGYTF. The CDR3 DNA reads TGTGCCAGCAGTTTAACAGCTAACTATGGCTACACCTTC.

The J gene is TRBJ2-1, the V gene TRBV28; D remains unclear. The germline CDR1 and CDR2 sequences are MDHEN and SYDVKM. V gave up 3 bases and J gave up 5 bases, with 8 bases separating them. The CDR3 runs to 13 residues. DNA for the CDR3: TGTGCCAGCAGTTTTCCACCTAACAATGAGCAGTTCTTC. This encodes CASSFPPNNEQFF.

This chain uses TRBV5-1 with TRBJ2-7; possibly TRBD1 for D (6 bases). CDR1 and CDR2 (germline): SGHRS, YFSETQ. The CDR3 is made up of 15 amino acids. Trimming took 0 bases from V and 4 from J, leaving 14 bases between them. This CDR3 reads CASSLGQGLGYEQYF. As DNA, the CDR3 is TGCGCCAGCAGCTTGGGCCAGGGGCTAGGGTACGAGCAGTACTTC.